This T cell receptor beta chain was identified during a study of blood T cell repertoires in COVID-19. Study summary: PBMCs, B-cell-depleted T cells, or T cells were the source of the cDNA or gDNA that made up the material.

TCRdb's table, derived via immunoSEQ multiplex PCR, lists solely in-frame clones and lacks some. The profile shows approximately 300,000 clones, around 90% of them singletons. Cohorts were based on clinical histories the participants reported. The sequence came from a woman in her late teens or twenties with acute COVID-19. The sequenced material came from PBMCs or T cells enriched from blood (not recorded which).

The CDR3 protein is CASSSRTGNTGELFF. The DNA for the CDR3 is TGTGCCAGCAGTTCTAGGACAGGGAACACCGGGGAGCTGTTTTTT. The chain has TRBV6-9 and TRBJ2-2, with TRBD1 matching 7 bases. CDR1 is MNHGY and CDR2 is SVAAGI in the germline V gene. Trimming cost V 4 bases and J 1 base; bases outside gene matches: 3. This CDR3 has 15 residues.